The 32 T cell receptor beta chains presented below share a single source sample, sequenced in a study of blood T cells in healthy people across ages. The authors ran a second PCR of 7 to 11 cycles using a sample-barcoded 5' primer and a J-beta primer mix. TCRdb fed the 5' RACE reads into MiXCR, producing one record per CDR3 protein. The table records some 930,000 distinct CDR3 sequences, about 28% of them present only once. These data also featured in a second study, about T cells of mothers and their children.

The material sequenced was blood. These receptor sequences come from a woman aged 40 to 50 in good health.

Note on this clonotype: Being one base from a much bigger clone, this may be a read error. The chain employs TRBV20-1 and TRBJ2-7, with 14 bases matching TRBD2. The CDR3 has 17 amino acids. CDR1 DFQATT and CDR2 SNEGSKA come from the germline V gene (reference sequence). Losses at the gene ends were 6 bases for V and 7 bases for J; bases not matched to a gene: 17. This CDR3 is CSAPGLAGEPAYNEQYF. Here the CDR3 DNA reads TGCAGTGCGCCGGGACTAGCGGGGGAGCCAGCCTACAATGAGCAGTACTTC.

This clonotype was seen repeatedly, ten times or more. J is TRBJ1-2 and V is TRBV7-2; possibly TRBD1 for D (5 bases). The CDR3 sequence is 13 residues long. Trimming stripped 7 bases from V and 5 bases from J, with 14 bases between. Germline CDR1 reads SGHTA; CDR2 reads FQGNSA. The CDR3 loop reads CASKERGYYGYTF. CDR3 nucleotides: TGTGCCAGCAAGGAAAGGGGCTATTATGGCTACACCTTC.

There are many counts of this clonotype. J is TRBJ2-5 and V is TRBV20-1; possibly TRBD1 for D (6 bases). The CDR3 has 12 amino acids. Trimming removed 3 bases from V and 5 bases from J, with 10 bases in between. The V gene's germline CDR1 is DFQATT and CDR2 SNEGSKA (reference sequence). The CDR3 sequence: CSARGTMETQYF. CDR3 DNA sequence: TGCAGTGCTAGGGGGACAATGGAGACCCAGTACTTC.

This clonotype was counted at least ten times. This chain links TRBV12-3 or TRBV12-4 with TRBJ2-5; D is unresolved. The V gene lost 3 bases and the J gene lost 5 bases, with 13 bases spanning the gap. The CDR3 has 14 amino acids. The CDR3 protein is CASSFSGFRETQYF. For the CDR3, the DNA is TGTGCCAGCAGTTTTTCGGGTTTCCGGGAGACCCAGTACTTC.

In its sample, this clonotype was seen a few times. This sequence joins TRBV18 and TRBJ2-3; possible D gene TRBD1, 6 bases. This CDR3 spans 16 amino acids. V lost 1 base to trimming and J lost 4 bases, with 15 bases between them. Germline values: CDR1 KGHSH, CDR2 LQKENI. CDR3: CASSPRGQGSPDTQYF. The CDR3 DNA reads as TGTGCCAGCTCACCACGGGGGCAGGGTTCCCCAGATACGCAGTATTTT.

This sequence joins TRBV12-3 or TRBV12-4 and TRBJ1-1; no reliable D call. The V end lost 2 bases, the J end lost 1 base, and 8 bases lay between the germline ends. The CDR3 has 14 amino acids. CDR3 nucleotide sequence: TGTGCCAGCAGTTTATGGCCGCAGAACACTGAAGCTTTCTTT. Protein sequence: CASSLWPQNTEAFF.

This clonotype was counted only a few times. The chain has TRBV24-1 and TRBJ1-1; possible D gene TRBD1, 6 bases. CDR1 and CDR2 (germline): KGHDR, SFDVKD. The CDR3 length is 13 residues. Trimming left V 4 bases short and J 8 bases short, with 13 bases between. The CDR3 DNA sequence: TGTGCCACCAGTGACCTAAACGACAGGGAAGCTTTCTTT. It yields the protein CATSDLNDREAFF.

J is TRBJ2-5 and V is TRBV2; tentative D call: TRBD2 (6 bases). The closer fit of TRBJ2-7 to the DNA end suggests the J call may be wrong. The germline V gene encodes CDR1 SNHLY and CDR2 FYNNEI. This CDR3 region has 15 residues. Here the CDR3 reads CASSPATDYFYEQYF. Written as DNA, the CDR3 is TGTGCCAGCAGCCCCGCGACGGACTACTTCTACGAGCAGTACTTC.

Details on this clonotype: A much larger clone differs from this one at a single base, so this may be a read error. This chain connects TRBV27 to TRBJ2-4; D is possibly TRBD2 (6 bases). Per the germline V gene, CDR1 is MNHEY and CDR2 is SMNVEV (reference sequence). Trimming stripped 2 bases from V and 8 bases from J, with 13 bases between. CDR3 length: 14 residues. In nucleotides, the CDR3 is TGTGCCAGCAGTTTAGGACTGGCGGGGCACATTCAGTACTTC. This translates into CASSLGLAGHIQYF.

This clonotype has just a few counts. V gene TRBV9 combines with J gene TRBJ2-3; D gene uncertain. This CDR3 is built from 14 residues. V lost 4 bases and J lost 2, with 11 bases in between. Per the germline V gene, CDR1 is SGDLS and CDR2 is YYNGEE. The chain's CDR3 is CASSKTPDTDTQYF. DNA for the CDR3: TGTGCCAGCAGCAAGACACCAGACACAGATACGCAGTATTTT.

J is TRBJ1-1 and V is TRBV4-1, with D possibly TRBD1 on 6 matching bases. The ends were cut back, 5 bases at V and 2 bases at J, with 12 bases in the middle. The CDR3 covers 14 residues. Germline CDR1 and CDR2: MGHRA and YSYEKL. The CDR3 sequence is CASSEDSYNTEAFF. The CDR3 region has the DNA TGCGCCAGCAGCGAGGACAGCTACAACACTGAAGCTTTCTTT.

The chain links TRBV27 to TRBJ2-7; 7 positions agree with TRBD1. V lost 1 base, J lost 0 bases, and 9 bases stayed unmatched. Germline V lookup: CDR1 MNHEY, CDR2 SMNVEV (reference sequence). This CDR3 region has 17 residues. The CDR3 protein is CASSLWAGRGNSYEQYF. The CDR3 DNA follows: TGTGCCAGCAGTTTATGGGCCGGCAGGGGGAACTCCTACGAGCAGTACTTC.

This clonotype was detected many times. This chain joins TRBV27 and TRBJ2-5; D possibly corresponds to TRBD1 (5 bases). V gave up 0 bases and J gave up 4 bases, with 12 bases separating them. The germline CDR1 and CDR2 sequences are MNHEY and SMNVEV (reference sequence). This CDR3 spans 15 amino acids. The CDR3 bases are TGTGCCAGCAGTTTATCTTGGGGCCGATCAGAGACCCAGTACTTC. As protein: CASSLSWGRSETQYF.

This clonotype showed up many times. The CDR3 sequence: CASSLEGTGTGNEQFF. In DNA, the CDR3 is TGTGCCAGCAGTTTAGAGGGGACAGGTACAGGCAATGAGCAGTTCTTC. The chain joins TRBV27 to TRBJ2-1; 8 bases map to TRBD1. Looked up from germline, CDR1 is MNHEY and CDR2 is SMNVEV (reference sequence). V lost 2 bases to trimming and J lost 6 bases; unmatched junction nucleotides: 9. CDR3 size: 16 residues.

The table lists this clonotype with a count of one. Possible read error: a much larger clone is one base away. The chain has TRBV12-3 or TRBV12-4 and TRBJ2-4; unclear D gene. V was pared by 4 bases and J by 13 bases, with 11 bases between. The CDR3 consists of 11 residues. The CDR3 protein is CASSSLIEQYF. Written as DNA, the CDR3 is TGTGCCAGCAGTTCACTCATTGAGCAGTACTTC.

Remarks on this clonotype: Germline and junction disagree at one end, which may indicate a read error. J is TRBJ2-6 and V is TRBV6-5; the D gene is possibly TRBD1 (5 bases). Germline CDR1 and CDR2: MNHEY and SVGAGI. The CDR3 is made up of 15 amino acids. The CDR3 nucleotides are TGTGCCAGCAGGGGATTAATCCGTGGGGCCAACGTCCGGACTTTC. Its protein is CASRGLIRGANVRTF.

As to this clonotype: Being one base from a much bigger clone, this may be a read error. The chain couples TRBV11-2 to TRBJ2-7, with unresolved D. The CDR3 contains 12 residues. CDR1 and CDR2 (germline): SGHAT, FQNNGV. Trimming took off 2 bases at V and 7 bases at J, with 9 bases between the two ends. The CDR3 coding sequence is TGTGCCAGCAGCTTACACTACAATGAGCAGTACTTC. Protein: CASSLHYNEQYF.

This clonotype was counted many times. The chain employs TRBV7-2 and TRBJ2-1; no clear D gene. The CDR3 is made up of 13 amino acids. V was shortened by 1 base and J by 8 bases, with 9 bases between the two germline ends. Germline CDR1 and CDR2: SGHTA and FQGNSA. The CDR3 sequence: CASSLEWDYEQFF. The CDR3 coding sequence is TGTGCCAGCAGCTTAGAATGGGATTATGAGCAGTTCTTC.

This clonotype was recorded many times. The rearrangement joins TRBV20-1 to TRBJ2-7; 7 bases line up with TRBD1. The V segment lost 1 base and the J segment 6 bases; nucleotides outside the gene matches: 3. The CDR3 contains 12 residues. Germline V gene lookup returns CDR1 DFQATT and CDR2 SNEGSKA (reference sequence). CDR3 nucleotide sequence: TGCAGTGCTAGAGTTAGACAGGGCGAGCAGTACTTC. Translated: CSARVRQGEQYF.

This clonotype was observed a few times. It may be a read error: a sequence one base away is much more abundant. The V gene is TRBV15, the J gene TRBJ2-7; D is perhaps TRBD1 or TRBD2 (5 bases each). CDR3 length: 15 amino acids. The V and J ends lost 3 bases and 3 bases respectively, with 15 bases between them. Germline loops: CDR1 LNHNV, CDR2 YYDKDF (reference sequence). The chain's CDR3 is CATSRERGSSYEQYF. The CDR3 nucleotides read TGTGCCACCAGCAGGGAACGGGGCTCAAGCTACGAGCAGTACTTC.

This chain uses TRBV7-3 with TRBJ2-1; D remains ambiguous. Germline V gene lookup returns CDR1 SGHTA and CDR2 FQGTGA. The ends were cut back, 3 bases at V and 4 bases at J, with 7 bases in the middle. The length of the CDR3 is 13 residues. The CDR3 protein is CASSFGDYNEQFF. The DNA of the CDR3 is TGTGCCAGCAGCTTCGGTGATTACAATGAGCAGTTCTTC.

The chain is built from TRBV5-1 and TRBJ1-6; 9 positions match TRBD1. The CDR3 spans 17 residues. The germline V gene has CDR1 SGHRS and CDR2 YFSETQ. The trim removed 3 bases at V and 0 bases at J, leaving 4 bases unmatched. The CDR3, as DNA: TGCGCCAGCAGCTCGGGACAGGGAGGCTCCTATAATTCACCCCTCCACTTT. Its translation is CASSSGQGGSYNSPLHF.

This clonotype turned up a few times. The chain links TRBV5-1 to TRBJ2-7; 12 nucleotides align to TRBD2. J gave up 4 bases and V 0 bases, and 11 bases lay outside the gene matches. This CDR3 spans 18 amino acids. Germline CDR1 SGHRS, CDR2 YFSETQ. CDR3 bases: TGCGCCAGCAGCTTGGGGACTAGCGGGGATCCTCGTGGGTACGAGCAGTACTTC. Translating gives CASSLGTSGDPRGYEQYF.

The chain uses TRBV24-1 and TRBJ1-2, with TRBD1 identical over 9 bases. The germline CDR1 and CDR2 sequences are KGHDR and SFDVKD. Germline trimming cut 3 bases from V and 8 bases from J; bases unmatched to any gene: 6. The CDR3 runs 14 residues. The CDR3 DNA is TGTGCCACCAGTGATGGGGGACAGGGAGGCGGCTACACCTTC. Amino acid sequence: CATSDGGQGGGYTF.

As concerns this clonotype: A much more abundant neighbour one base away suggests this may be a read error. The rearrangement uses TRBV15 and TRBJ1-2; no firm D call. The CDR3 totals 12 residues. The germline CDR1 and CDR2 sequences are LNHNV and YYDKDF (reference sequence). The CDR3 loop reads CTTSRDGLGYTF. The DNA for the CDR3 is TGTACCACCAGCAGAGATGGACTCGGCTACACCTTC.

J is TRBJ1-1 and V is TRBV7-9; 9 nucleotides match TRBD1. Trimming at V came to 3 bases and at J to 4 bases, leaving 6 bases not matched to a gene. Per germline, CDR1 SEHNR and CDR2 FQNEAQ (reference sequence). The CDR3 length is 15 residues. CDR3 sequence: CASSFGTGRGTEAFF. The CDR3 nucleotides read TGTGCCAGCAGCTTCGGGACAGGGAGAGGCACTGAAGCTTTCTTT.

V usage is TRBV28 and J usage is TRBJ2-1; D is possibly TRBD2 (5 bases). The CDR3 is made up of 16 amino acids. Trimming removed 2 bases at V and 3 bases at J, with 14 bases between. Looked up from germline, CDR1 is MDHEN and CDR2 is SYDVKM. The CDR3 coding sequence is TGTGCCAGCAGTTTAAAGAGCCTAGCTATCTACAATGAGCAGTTCTTC. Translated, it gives CASSLKSLAIYNEQFF.

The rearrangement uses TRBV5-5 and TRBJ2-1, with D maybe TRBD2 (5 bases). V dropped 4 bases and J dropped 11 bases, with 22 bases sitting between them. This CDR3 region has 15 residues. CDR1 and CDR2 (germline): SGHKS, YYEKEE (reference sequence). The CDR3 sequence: CASSTTLGPGNKQFF. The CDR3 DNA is TGTGCCAGCAGCACGACGTTAGGGCCGGGGAATAAGCAGTTCTTC.

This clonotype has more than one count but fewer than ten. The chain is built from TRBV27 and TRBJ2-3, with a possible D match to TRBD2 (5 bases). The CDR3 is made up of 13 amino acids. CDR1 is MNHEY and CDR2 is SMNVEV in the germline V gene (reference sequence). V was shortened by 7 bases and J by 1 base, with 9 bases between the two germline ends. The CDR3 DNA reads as TGTGCCAGCAACCGGGGAGGCACAGATACGCAGTATTTT. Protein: CASNRGGTDTQYF.

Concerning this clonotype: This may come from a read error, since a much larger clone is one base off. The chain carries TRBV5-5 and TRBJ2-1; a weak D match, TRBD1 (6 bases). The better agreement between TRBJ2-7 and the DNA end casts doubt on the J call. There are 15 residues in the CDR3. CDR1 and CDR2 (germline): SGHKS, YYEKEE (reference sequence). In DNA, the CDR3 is TGTGCCAGCAGCTTGGCAGGGGCCTCCTACAATGAGCAGTACTTC. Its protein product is CASSLAGASYNEQYF.

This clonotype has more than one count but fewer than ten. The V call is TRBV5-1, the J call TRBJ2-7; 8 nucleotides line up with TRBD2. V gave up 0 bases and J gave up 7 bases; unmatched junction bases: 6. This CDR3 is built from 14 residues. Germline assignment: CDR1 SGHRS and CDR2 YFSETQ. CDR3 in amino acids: CASSLVSGGREQYF. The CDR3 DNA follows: TGCGCCAGCAGCTTGGTCAGCGGGGGACGTGAGCAGTACTTC.

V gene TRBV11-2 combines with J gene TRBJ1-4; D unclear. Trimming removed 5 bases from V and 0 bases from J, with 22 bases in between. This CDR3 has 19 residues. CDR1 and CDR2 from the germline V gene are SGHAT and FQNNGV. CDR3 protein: CASSHPRARTLSTNEKLFF. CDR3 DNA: TGTGCCAGCAGCCACCCCCGCGCCAGGACTCTATCAACTAATGAAAAACTGTTTTTT.